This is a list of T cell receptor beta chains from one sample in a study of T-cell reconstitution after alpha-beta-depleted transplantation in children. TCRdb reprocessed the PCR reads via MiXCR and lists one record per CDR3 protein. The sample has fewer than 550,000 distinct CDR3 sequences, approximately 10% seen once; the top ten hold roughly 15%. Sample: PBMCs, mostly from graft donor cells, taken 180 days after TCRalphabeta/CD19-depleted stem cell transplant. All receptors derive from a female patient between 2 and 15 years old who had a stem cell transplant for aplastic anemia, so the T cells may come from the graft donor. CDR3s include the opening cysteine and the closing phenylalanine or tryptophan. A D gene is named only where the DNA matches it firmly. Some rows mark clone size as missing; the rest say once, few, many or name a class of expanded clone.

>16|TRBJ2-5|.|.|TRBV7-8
TGTGCCAGCAGCTTAGCGTTGGGGGTCCAGCGGGAGACCCAGTACTTC
CASSLALGVQRETQYF
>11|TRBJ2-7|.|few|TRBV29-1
TGCAGCGGGCTTGCATCCTACGAGCAGTACTTC
CSGLASYEQYF
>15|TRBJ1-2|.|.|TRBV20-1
TGCAGTGCTAGAGATAGGCTCTTCCGGGGCTATGGCTACACCTTC
CSARDRLFRGYGYTF
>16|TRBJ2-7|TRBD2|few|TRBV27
TGTGCCAGCAGTACCCGTAGCGGGAGGAGGACCTACGAGCAGTACTTC
CASSTRSGRRTYEQYF
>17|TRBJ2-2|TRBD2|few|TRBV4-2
TGTGCCAGCAGCCCCCAGGTAGCGGGAGGGAACACCGGGGAGCTGTTTTTT
CASSPQVAGGNTGELFF
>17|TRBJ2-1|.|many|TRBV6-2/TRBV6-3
TGTGCCAGCAGTTACTCGAATGTGCCCATCTCCTACAATGAGCAGTTCTTC
CASSYSNVPISYNEQFF
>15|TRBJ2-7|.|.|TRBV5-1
TGCGCCAGCAGCCACGGATTGGTGGGGGCCTACGAGCAGTACTTC
CASSHGLVGAYEQYF
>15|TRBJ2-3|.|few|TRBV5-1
TGCGCCAGCAGCTTGGCGGCGGGATCAGCGGATACGCAGTATTTT
CASSLAAGSADTQYF
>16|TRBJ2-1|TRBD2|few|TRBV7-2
TGTGCCAGCAGCTCTCGACTAGCGGGGTTATACAATGAGCAGTTCTTC
CASSSRLAGLYNEQFF
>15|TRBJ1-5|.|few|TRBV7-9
TGTGCCAGCAGCTTAGAGAGTCGAGGCGATCAGCCCCAGCATTTT
CASSLESRGDQPQHF
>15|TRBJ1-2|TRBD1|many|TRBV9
TGTGCCAGCAGCGTAGAGCTGGGACAGGGGTCTGGCTACACCTTC
CASSVELGQGSGYTF
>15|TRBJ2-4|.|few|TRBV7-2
TGTGCCAGCAGCTTAGGCGGGACAAGTCAAAACATTCAGTACTTC
CASSLGGTSQNIQYF
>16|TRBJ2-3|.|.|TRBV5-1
TGCGCCAGCAGCTTGGCCGGGACGCGGGGATCAGATACGCAGTATTTT
CASSLAGTRGSDTQYF
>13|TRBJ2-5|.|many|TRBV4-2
TGTGCCAGCAGCCAAGGGGACGGTGGGACCCAGTACTTC
CASSQGDGGTQYF
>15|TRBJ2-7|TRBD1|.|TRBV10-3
TGTGCCATCAGTGAGTTGCCGGGACAGGGCTACGAGCAGTACTTC
CAISELPGQGYEQYF
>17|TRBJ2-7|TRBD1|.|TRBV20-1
TGCAGTGCTAGAGATCCCACCTACCGGGACAGGGGCAACGAGCAGTACTTC
CSARDPTYRDRGNEQYF
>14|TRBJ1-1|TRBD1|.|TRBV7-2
TGTGCCAGCAGCTTTTTGCCAGCAGGGGGCGAAGCTTTCTTT
CASSFLPAGGEAFF
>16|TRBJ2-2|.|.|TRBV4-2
TGTGCCAGCAGCCACCCGACGGAAGCGAACACCGGGGAGCTGTTTTTT
CASSHPTEANTGELFF
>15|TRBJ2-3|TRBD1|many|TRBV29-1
TGCAGCGTCGATCCCTGGGACAGGGCAACAGATACGCAGTATTTT
CSVDPWDRATDTQYF
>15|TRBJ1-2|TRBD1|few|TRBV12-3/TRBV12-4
TGTGCCAGCAGTAGGACAGGTTTCGCTAACTATGGCTACACCTTC
CASSRTGFANYGYTF
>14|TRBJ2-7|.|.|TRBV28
TGTGCCAGCAGTTCGGACTTTCGAGCCTACGAGCAGTACTTC
CASSSDFRAYEQYF
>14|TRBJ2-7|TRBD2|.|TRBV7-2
TGTGCCAGCAGCTTACATCTAGCGGGAAGCGAGCAGTACTTC
CASSLHLAGSEQYF
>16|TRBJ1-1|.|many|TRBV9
TGTGCCAGCAGCCCAACGCAGGGATTCATTGGCACTGAAGCTTTCTTT
CASSPTQGFIGTEAFF
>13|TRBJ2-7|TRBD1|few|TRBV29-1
TGCAGCGTTGCAGGGGACAGGGTCTACGAGCAGTACTTC
CSVAGDRVYEQYF
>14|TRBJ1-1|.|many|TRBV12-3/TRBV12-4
TGTGCCAGCAGTTTGGGTCAGGTGAACACTGAAGCTTTCTTT
CASSLGQVNTEAFF
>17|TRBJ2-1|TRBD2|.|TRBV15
TGTGCCACCAGCAGTGGGGGGGCGGGAGGGCCTTGGAATGAGCAGTTCTTC
CATSSGGAGGPWNEQFF
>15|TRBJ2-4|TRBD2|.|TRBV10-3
TGTGCCATCAGTGTAGGGAGGGGAGCCAAAAACATTCAGTACTTC
CAISVGRGAKNIQYF